These 30 T cell receptor beta chains were all obtained from the same sample, sequenced in a study of Tregs in tolerant kidney transplant recipients. Here immunoSEQ multiplex PCR was the method, and the copy in TCRdb shows in-frame clones only, minus some. The sample includes around 50,000 clones, around 83% of them seen just once. The sample consisted of CD4+ T cells from blood. These receptors came from a human donor in good health.

The chain links TRBV6-5 to TRBJ2-1; 13 bases align to TRBD2. This CDR3 region has 14 residues. The germline CDR1 and CDR2 sequences are MNHEY and SVGAGI. Trimming at V came to 7 bases and at J to 9 bases, leaving 6 bases not matched to a gene. The CDR3: CASTTSGGAGEQFF. The DNA of the CDR3 is TGTGCCAGCACAACTAGCGGGGGGGCGGGTGAGCAGTTCTTC.

The V gene is TRBV30, the J gene TRBJ1-1; 8 bases are a match to TRBD1. Trimming removed 3 bases from V and 7 bases from J; junction bases left unmatched: 13. Germline CDR1 reads GTSNPN; CDR2 reads SVGIG (reference sequence). The length of the CDR3 is 15 residues. CDR3 residues: CAWSPGTGRQFEAFF. The CDR3 nucleotides are TGTGCCTGGAGCCCAGGGACAGGCCGACAATTTGAAGCTTTCTTT.

The rearrangement links TRBV30 to TRBJ1-2; weak D call: TRBD1 (6 bases). The CDR3 totals 13 residues. Germline V gene data show CDR1 as GTSNPN and CDR2 as SVGIG (reference sequence). The V gene lost 4 bases and the J gene lost 6 bases, with 15 bases spanning the gap. The CDR3 protein is CAWTGASGHGYTF. The CDR3 nucleotides are TGTGCCTGGACAGGGGCGAGTGGGCATGGCTACACCTTC.

This clone was seen a single time. The J gene is TRBJ2-1, the V gene TRBV5-1, with 10 bases matching TRBD2. V trimming: 3 bases; J trimming: 4 bases; junction bases outside the gene matches: 7. The germline CDR1 and CDR2 sequences are SGHRS and YFSETQ. This CDR3 has 16 amino acids. CDR3 sequence reads: CASSSLAGAPYNEQFF. The CDR3 DNA reads as TGCGCCAGCAGCTCGCTAGCGGGAGCCCCTTACAATGAGCAGTTCTTC.

The chain combines TRBV19 with TRBJ1-2, with D maybe TRBD1 (5 bases). Germline V gives CDR1 LNHDA, CDR2 SQIVND (reference sequence). The CDR3 spans 15 residues. V dropped 6 bases and J dropped 0 bases, with 14 bases sitting between them. This CDR3 reads CASSPGGMANYGYTF. In DNA form, the CDR3 reads TGTGCCAGTAGCCCGGGGGGGATGGCTAACTATGGCTACACCTTC.

This chain uses TRBV6-4 with TRBJ2-1; D remains unclear. Between the trimmed V and J ends, which lost 3 bases and 10 bases, there was a span of 10 bases. This CDR3 comprises 12 residues. Per the germline V gene, CDR1 is MRHNA and CDR2 is SNTAGT. The CDR3 nucleotides are TGTGCCAGCAGTGATGGGTTTCGGGAGCAGTTCTTC. Protein: CASSDGFREQFF.

CDR3 coding DNA: TGTGCCAGCAGTTTGGGGGGATTCACTGAAGCTTTCTTT. Translated: CASSLGGFTEAFF. The V call is TRBV6-6, the J call TRBJ1-1; possible D gene TRBD1, 5 bases. The V end lost 4 bases, the J end lost 4 bases, and 10 bases lay between the germline ends. The CDR3 is 13 amino acids. Germline-derived CDR1 and CDR2 are MNHNY and SVGAGI (reference sequence).

This clone was counted a few times. This sample includes further DNA sequences coding for the same CDR3. The chain employs TRBV7-9 and TRBJ1-1; D is perhaps TRBD1 (6 bases). CDR1 and CDR2 from the germline V gene are SEHNR and FQNEAQ (reference sequence). Trimming stripped 5 bases from V and 5 bases from J, with 12 bases between. The CDR3 covers 13 residues. CDR3 coding DNA: TGTGCCAGCAGCCCGGGCCAGGGGACTGAAGCTTTCTTT. Translation gives CASSPGQGTEAFF.

This chain links TRBV9 with TRBJ1-1; D might be TRBD1 (6 bases). V was shortened by 3 bases and J by 0 bases, with 21 bases between the two germline ends. There are 18 residues in the CDR3. CDR1 and CDR2 (germline): SGDLS, YYNGEE. CDR3 amino acids: CASSEHPAGGYLNTEAFF. The CDR3 DNA sequence: TGTGCCAGCAGCGAACACCCGGCGGGGGGCTATTTGAACACTGAAGCTTTCTTT.

This chain uses TRBV6-1 with TRBJ2-7; the D is unclear. Trimming cost V 0 bases and J 12 bases, with 21 bases left between them. CDR1 is MNHNS, CDR2 SASEGT, per germline. CDR3 length: 15 amino acids. For the CDR3, the DNA is TGTGCCAGCAGTGAAGCTAAGTCAGCCTCCTGGCAGAGGTACTTC. Translated: CASSEAKSASWQRYF.

The chain uses TRBV19 and TRBJ1-1, with D unresolved. The CDR3 runs to 12 residues. CDR1 and CDR2 (germline): LNHDA, SQIVND (reference sequence). Trimming took off 8 bases at V and 5 bases at J, with 12 bases between the two ends. The CDR3: CASYRGTTEAFF. DNA of the CDR3: TGTGCCAGTTACCGGGGAACAACTGAAGCTTTCTTT. Using reference TRBV19 and TRBJ1-1 for the parts outside the CDR3, the full variable domain is DGGITQSPKYLFRKEGQNVTLSCEQNLNHDAMYWYRQDPGQGLRLIYYSQIVNDFQKGDIAEGYSVSREKKESFPLTVTSAQKNPTAFYLCASYRGTTEAFFGQGTRLTVV.

The CDR3 sequence is CSVFRQGANTEAFF. CDR3 nucleotides: TGCAGCGTTTTTCGACAGGGGGCTAACACTGAAGCTTTCTTT. The gene calls are TRBV29-1 and TRBJ1-1; the match to TRBD1 covers 10 bases. V was pared by 5 bases and J by 2 bases, with 5 bases of the junction left unmatched. CDR1 and CDR2 from the germline V gene are SQVTM and ANQGSEA. CDR3 length: 14 amino acids.

The rearrangement links TRBV29-1 to TRBJ1-1, with D possibly TRBD1 on 5 matching bases. The CDR3 extends over 13 amino acids. Deletions cut 6 bases from V and 4 bases from J, with 15 bases between. CDR1 and CDR2 (germline): SQVTM, ANQGSEA. The CDR3 DNA follows: TGCAGCGTCATTCGGGGAGGGGCCACTGAAGCTTTCTTT. This gives the protein CSVIRGGATEAFF. The full variable domain, completed using reference TRBV29-1 and TRBJ1-1, is SAVISQKPSRDICQRGTSLTIQCQVDSQVTMMFWYRQQPGQSLTLIATANQGSEATYESGFVIDKFPISRPNLTFSTLTVSNMSPEDSSIYLCSVIRGGATEAFFGQGTRLTVV.

The chain combines TRBV5-6 with TRBJ2-1; D unclear. Germline lookup yields CDR1 SGHDT and CDR2 YYEEEE. Trimming pared 1 base from V and 3 bases from J, leaving 11 bases between. The CDR3 runs 15 residues. This CDR3 is CASSLNLVNYNEQFF. As DNA, the CDR3 is TGTGCCAGCAGCTTGAATCTAGTTAACTACAATGAGCAGTTCTTC. The full variable domain, with the rest looked up from reference TRBV5-6 and TRBJ2-1, is DAGVTQSPTHLIKTRGQQVTLRCSPKSGHDTVSWYQQALGQGPQFIFQYYEEEERQRGNFPDRFSGHQFPNYSSELNVNALLLGDSALYLCASSLNLVNYNEQFFGPGTRLTVL.

The CDR3 is CASSRTGGTNNEQFF. As DNA, the CDR3 is TGTGCCAGCTCACGGACAGGGGGTACTAATAATGAGCAGTTCTTC. V usage is TRBV18 and J usage is TRBJ2-1; 10 positions match TRBD1. From germline, CDR1 is KGHSH and CDR2 LQKENI. The CDR3 covers 15 residues. The trim removed 4 bases at V and 7 bases at J, leaving 7 bases unmatched.

This clone has a handful of counts. The CDR3 sequence is CASSYINNEQFF. CDR3 DNA: TGTGCCAGCAGTTATATAAACAATGAGCAGTTCTTC. The chain combines TRBV7-2 with TRBJ2-1; D remains ambiguous. The CDR3 loop spans 12 amino acids. Germline CDR1 and CDR2: SGHTA and FQGNSA. V was trimmed by 6 bases and J by 5 bases, leaving 8 bases between them.

The chain couples TRBV9 to TRBJ1-3; D possibly corresponds to TRBD1 (6 bases). Trimming removed 0 bases from V and 2 bases from J, with 9 bases in between. Germline lookup yields CDR1 SGDLS and CDR2 YYNGEE. This CDR3 contains 15 residues. The CDR3 region has the DNA TGTGCCAGCAGCGTAGAAGGGGGAACTGGAAACACCATATATTTT. The encoded protein is CASSVEGGTGNTIYF.

The gene calls are TRBV5-5 and TRBJ2-4; D tentatively fits TRBD1 or TRBD2 (5 bases each). The CDR3 has 17 residues. V was clipped by 3 bases and J by 0 bases, with 16 bases between them. CDR1 SGHKS and CDR2 YYEKEE come from the germline V gene (reference sequence). The CDR3 spells CASSSSTGLGAKNIQYF. The CDR3 DNA reads as TGTGCCAGCAGCTCCAGTACGGGGCTTGGAGCCAAAAACATTCAGTACTTC.

This chain connects TRBV6-1 to TRBJ2-3, with TRBD2 matching 7 bases. Germline V gene sequence: CDR1 MNHNS, CDR2 SASEGT. The CDR3 length is 13 residues. V was clipped by 11 bases and J by 0 bases; unmatched bases: 5. As DNA, the CDR3 is TGTGCCTCGGGGGGAGCTAGCACAGATACGCAGTATTTT. It yields the protein CASGGASTDTQYF.

This clone occurred once. The chain employs TRBV9 and TRBJ1-1; a weak D match, TRBD1 (5 bases). Germline V gene sequence: CDR1 SGDLS, CDR2 YYNGEE. The V end lost 0 bases, the J end lost 2 bases, and 14 bases lay between the germline ends. The CDR3 has 16 residues. The CDR3 protein is CASSVAPGSGNTEAFF. CDR3 coding DNA: TGTGCCAGCAGCGTAGCTCCAGGGAGCGGAAACACTGAAGCTTTCTTT.

V gene TRBV13 combines with J gene TRBJ2-7; D gene ambiguous. The CDR3 is 12 residues long. CDR1 PRHDT and CDR2 FYEKMQ come from the germline V gene (reference sequence). V was shortened by 2 bases and J by 3 bases, with 5 bases between the two germline ends. The CDR3 region has the DNA TGTGCCAGCAGCTTATCGAACTACGAGCAGTACTTC. This sequence encodes CASSLSNYEQYF.

The J gene is TRBJ2-1, the V gene TRBV5-6; 10 bases are shared with TRBD2. This CDR3 contains 15 residues. V gave up 2 bases and J gave up 9 bases; unmatched junction bases: 8. The V gene's germline CDR1 is SGHDT and CDR2 YYEEEE. CDR3 residues: CASSFGGLATGEQFF. CDR3 in DNA: TGTGCCAGCAGCTTCGGGGGACTAGCGACAGGTGAGCAGTTCTTC.

This rearrangement joins TRBV7-2 to TRBJ2-1; TRBD2 matches at 8 bases. This CDR3 contains 15 residues. The ends lost 1 base at V and 7 bases at J; junction bases unmatched: 6. The germline gives CDR1 SGHTA, CDR2 FQGNSA. The CDR3 DNA is TGTGCCAGCAGCTTAGTGCGGGGGGCCGGAAATGAGCAGTTCTTC. The encoded protein is CASSLVRGAGNEQFF.

This chain links TRBV5-5 with TRBJ2-3; D remains ambiguous. CDR1 SGHKS and CDR2 YYEKEE come from the germline V gene (reference sequence). Trimming removed 4 bases at V and 7 bases at J, with 22 bases between. CDR3 size: 16 residues. The CDR3 sequence: CASSLIWSPQEYTQYF. For the CDR3, the DNA is TGTGCCAGCAGCCTAATATGGAGCCCCCAGGAATATACGCAGTATTTT.

This sequence joins TRBV5-1 and TRBJ2-3, with 7 bases matching TRBD1. Trimming at V came to 4 bases and at J to 6 bases, leaving 8 bases not matched to a gene. The CDR3 is 14 residues long. The germline V gene encodes CDR1 SGHRS and CDR2 YFSETQ. The CDR3 loop is CASSPGQPTDTQYF. CDR3 nucleotides: TGCGCCAGCAGCCCGGGACAGCCGACGGATACGCAGTATTTT.

The chain carries TRBV4-3 and TRBJ2-2; the D gene could be TRBD1 or TRBD2 (6 bases each). This CDR3 is built from 20 residues. Germline V gene sequence: CDR1 LGHNA, CDR2 YSLEER. V was pared by 1 base and J by 0 bases, with 21 bases between. CDR3 in amino acids: CASSQVRVEGGLANTGELFF. The CDR3 bases are TGCGCCAGCAGCCAAGTTCGGGTTGAGGGGGGCCTCGCGAACACCGGGGAGCTGTTTTTT.

This sequence joins TRBV5-1 and TRBJ2-2; no definite D call. The V and J ends lost 0 bases and 3 bases respectively, with 6 bases between them. The CDR3 loop spans 14 amino acids. Looked up from germline, CDR1 is SGHRS and CDR2 is YFSETQ. CDR3 loop: CASSLAFDTGELFF. CDR3 sequence (DNA): TGCGCCAGCAGCTTGGCCTTCGACACCGGGGAGCTGTTTTTT.

The rearrangement joins TRBV19 to TRBJ1-2, with a weak D call TRBD1 (5 bases). V was pared by 2 bases and J by 4 bases, with 11 bases between. CDR1 and CDR2 from the germline V gene are LNHDA and SQIVND (reference sequence). The CDR3 contains 14 residues. This CDR3 is CASSIMGEVYGYTF. The CDR3 nucleotides are TGTGCCAGTAGTATAATGGGGGAGGTCTATGGCTACACCTTC.

The rearrangement links TRBV6-5 to TRBJ2-7; D remains ambiguous. Germline V gene lookup returns CDR1 MNHEY and CDR2 SVGAGI. The CDR3 contains 11 residues. The V end lost 5 bases, the J end lost 3 bases, and 5 bases lay between the germline ends. The CDR3 nucleotides are TGTGCCAGCAGTGCCTTCTACGAGCAGTACTTC. It codes for CASSAFYEQYF.

The chain employs TRBV18 and TRBJ2-3; TRBD1 agrees at 8 bases. The germline gives CDR1 KGHSH, CDR2 LQKENI. The CDR3 is 13 residues long. Trimming took 3 bases from V and 6 from J; bases not matched to a gene: 2. The CDR3 sequence: CASSPDRADTQYF. The DNA for the CDR3 is TGTGCCAGCTCACCGGACAGGGCCGATACGCAGTATTTT.